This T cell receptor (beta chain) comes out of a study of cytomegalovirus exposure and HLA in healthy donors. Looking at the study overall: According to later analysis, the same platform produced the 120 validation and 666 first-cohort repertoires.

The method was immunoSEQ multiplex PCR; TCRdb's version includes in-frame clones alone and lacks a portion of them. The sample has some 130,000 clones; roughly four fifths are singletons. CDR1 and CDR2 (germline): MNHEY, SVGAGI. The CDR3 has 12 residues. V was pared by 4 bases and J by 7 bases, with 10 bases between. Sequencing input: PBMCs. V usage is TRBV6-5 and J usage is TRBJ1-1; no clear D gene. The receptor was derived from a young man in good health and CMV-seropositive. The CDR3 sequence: CASSSKTGEAFF. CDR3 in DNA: TGTGCCAGCAGTTCCAAGACGGGTGAAGCTTTCTTT.